The 26 T cell receptor beta chains in this list originate from one sample, sequenced in a study of cytomegalovirus exposure and HLA in healthy donors. PCR involved 60 Vbeta and 13 Jbeta primers. The data were produced by immunoSEQ multiplex PCR, yet TCRdb's version contains in-frame clones alone and is incomplete. Found here are approximately 160,000 clones, 75% to 80% of them singletons; the top ten hold roughly 2.6%. Input material: PBMCs. These receptors were collected from a woman between 40 and 55 years old in good health and CMV-seropositive.

The chain recombines TRBV18 with TRBJ2-3; TRBD1 aligns across 8 bases. With V trimmed by 5 bases and J by 1 base, 5 bases remained unmatched. Germline assignment: CDR1 KGHSH and CDR2 LQKENI. This CDR3 spans 15 amino acids. CDR3 loop: CASSSRTGRTDTQYF. The CDR3 nucleotides are TGTGCCAGCTCATCAAGGACAGGGCGCACAGATACGCAGTATTTT.

This clone was detected only a few times. The chain uses TRBV19 and TRBJ2-3, with a tentative D call TRBD2 (6 bases). Trimming took off 0 bases at V and 3 bases at J, with 13 bases between the two ends. CDR1 and CDR2 from the germline V gene are LNHDA and SQIVND (reference sequence). This CDR3 region has 16 residues. The CDR3 DNA is TGTGCCAGTAGTATAGATCTTGCGGGAAGTACAGATACGCAGTATTTT. Encoded protein: CASSIDLAGSTDTQYF.

V is TRBV29-1 and J is TRBJ2-1; maybe TRBD1 (5 bases). Germline values: CDR1 SQVTM, CDR2 ANQGSEA. V lost 0 bases and J lost 6, with 12 bases in between. This CDR3 has 14 residues. The CDR3 sequence: CSVEDRAPSNEQFF. The CDR3, as DNA: TGCAGCGTTGAAGACAGGGCCCCCAGCAATGAGCAGTTCTTC.

This clone has only one observation. The chain links TRBV27 to TRBJ1-5, with TRBD1 identical over 7 bases. Germline-derived CDR1 and CDR2 are MNHEY and SMNVEV (reference sequence). The CDR3 is 15 residues long. The trim removed 6 bases at V and 1 base at J, leaving 6 bases unmatched. The CDR3 is CASRIQGSSNQPQHF. CDR3 coding DNA: TGTGCCAGCAGAATACAGGGGTCCAGCAATCAGCCCCAGCATTTT.

V and J are TRBV7-2 and TRBJ2-1, with D tentatively TRBD2 (6 bases). This CDR3 region has 15 residues. V was clipped by 2 bases and J by 3 bases, with 11 bases between them. Germline V gene sequence: CDR1 SGHTA, CDR2 FQGNSA. DNA of the CDR3: TGTGCCAGCAGCTTAACACTAGCTCTCTACAATGAGCAGTTCTTC. Translation: CASSLTLALYNEQFF.

The chain combines TRBV2 with TRBJ1-2; D remains unclear. Trimming cost V 4 bases and J 0 bases, with 9 bases left between them. CDR1 and CDR2 from the germline V gene are SNHLY and FYNNEI. The CDR3 consists of 14 residues. CDR3 nucleotides: TGTGCCAGCAGTGTCCAGAAAGCTAACTATGGCTACACCTTC. Translation gives CASSVQKANYGYTF.

The V and J genes are TRBV30 and TRBJ2-2, with D tentatively TRBD2 (6 bases). Trimming took off 0 bases at V and 6 bases at J, with 11 bases between the two ends. From germline, CDR1 is GTSNPN and CDR2 SVGIG (reference sequence). The CDR3 is made up of 14 amino acids. CDR3 loop: CAWSVQGGAGELFF. The CDR3 nucleotides read TGTGCCTGGAGTGTACAAGGAGGGGCCGGGGAGCTGTTTTTT.

The rearrangement joins TRBV7-9 to TRBJ1-1; D gene unclear. CDR3 size: 15 residues. Trimming pared 5 bases from V and 0 bases from J, leaving 13 bases between. Germline V gene lookup returns CDR1 SEHNR and CDR2 FQNEAQ (reference sequence). DNA of the CDR3: TGTGCCAGCAGCCCCCGTTCGGGTTTGAACACTGAAGCTTTCTTT. Its protein product is CASSPRSGLNTEAFF.

V and J are TRBV2 and TRBJ1-4; a possible D gene is TRBD1 (6 bases). CDR1 is SNHLY, CDR2 FYNNEI, per germline. V was pared by 5 bases and J by 5 bases, with 15 bases between. This CDR3 comprises 15 residues. The CDR3 sequence: CASSPSGGQNEKLFF. The DNA of the CDR3 is TGTGCCAGCAGTCCATCGGGGGGGCAAAATGAAAAACTGTTTTTT.

Remarks on this clone: Germline and junction disagree at one end, which may indicate a read error. V usage is TRBV9 and J usage is TRBJ2-7, with D perhaps TRBD2 (6 bases). The length of the CDR3 is 15 residues. Germline CDR1 is SGDLS and CDR2 is YYNGEE. The CDR3 reads CASSVGEARVYEQYF. The CDR3 DNA reads as TGTGCCAGCAGCGTAGGGGAGGCAAGGGTTTACGAGCAGTACTTT.

The chain combines TRBV5-8 with TRBJ2-5, with TRBD1 matching over 7 bases. V lost 3 bases to trimming and J lost 4 bases; unmatched junction nucleotides: 9. From germline, CDR1 is SGHTS and CDR2 YDEGEE. The CDR3 spans 15 residues. As DNA, the CDR3 is TGTGCCAGCAGCTGGAACCTGGGACAGCTAGAGACCCAGTACTTC. Residues: CASSWNLGQLETQYF.

This clone has only one observation. V and J are TRBV25-1 and TRBJ1-4; 7 nucleotides align to TRBD1. V lost 1 base, J lost 3 bases, and 2 bases stayed unmatched. Per the germline V gene, CDR1 is MGHDK and CDR2 is SYGVNS. The length of the CDR3 is 15 residues. Here the CDR3 DNA reads TGTGCCAGCAGTGAATTGCAGGGGGCTAATGAAAAACTGTTTTTT. Protein product: CASSELQGANEKLFF.

The V and J genes are TRBV5-1 and TRBJ2-5; 10 bases map to TRBD2. In germline, CDR1 is SGHRS, CDR2 YFSETQ. J was trimmed by 3 bases and V by 0 bases; bases with no gene match: 2. The CDR3 covers 15 residues. CDR3 DNA: TGCGCCAGCAGCTTGGCTAGCGGGAGCGAAGAGACCCAGTACTTC. It specifies CASSLASGSEETQYF.

The gene calls are TRBV9 and TRBJ1-1, with D possibly TRBD1 on 6 matching bases. CDR3 size: 15 residues. The germline V gene encodes CDR1 SGDLS and CDR2 YYNGEE. V lost 0 bases and J 6 bases, leaving 15 bases between the germline ends. CDR3 in DNA: TGTGCCAGCAGCGTAGCAGGAGGGGGGGGTGCTGAAGCTTTCTTT. This encodes CASSVAGGGGAEAFF.

CDR3 region: CASSFTSGGVDTQYF. DNA of the CDR3: TGTGCCAGCAGTTTTACTAGCGGGGGGGTAGATACGCAGTATTTT. The V and J genes are TRBV2 and TRBJ2-3, with 13 bases lining up with TRBD2. There are 15 residues in the CDR3. Germline V gives CDR1 SNHLY, CDR2 FYNNEI. The ends lost 5 bases at V and 5 bases at J; junction bases unmatched: 4.

The chain carries TRBV29-1 and TRBJ2-5, with D possibly matching TRBD2 (5 bases). V lost 7 bases, J lost 8 bases, and 17 bases lay in between. The CDR3 is 12 residues long. The germline V gene has CDR1 SQVTM and CDR2 ANQGSEA. The CDR3 DNA follows: TGCAGCGCTGGGAGCTTCGGGGAAACCCAGTACTTC. Amino acids: CSAGSFGETQYF.

This clone was observed a few times. V gene TRBV6-5 combines with J gene TRBJ2-7; 11 nucleotides align to TRBD2. This CDR3 is built from 15 residues. Germline V CDR1 and CDR2: MNHEY, SVGAGI. J gave up 3 bases and V 2 bases, and 3 bases lay outside the gene matches. The CDR3 sequence is CASSYPGLADYEQYF. The CDR3 nucleotides read TGTGCCAGCAGTTACCCGGGACTAGCGGACTACGAGCAGTACTTC.

Written as DNA, the CDR3 is TGTGCCAGCAGCCGGGACAGGGAAACTGAAGCTTTCTTT. It yields the protein CASSRDRETEAFF. This chain uses TRBV5-5 with TRBJ1-1, with 9 bases matching TRBD1. The CDR3 runs to 13 residues. Looked up from germline, CDR1 is SGHKS and CDR2 is YYEKEE (reference sequence). Unmatched junction bases numbered 3, after V lost 4 bases and J lost 5 bases.

This clone appeared once. The V call is TRBV2, the J call TRBJ2-3; tentatively, D is TRBD1 (5 bases). The CDR3 totals 13 residues. Germline assignment: CDR1 SNHLY and CDR2 FYNNEI. The V end lost 3 bases, the J end lost 3 bases, and 7 bases lay between the germline ends. The CDR3 nucleotides read TGTGCCAGCAGTGACAGGGTAACAGATACGCAGTATTTT. This translates into CASSDRVTDTQYF.

This clone has just a few counts. V is TRBV9 and J is TRBJ1-2; 10 positions match TRBD1. Trimming at V came to 3 bases and at J to 0 bases, leaving 8 bases not matched to a gene. CDR3 size: 17 residues. Germline CDR1 and CDR2: SGDLS and YYNGEE. The CDR3 loop reads CASSAPGQGLANYGYTF. CDR3 nucleotides: TGTGCCAGCAGCGCACCGGGACAGGGGTTAGCTAACTATGGCTACACCTTC.

With regard to this clone: Within the sample, other DNA sequences also encode this same CDR3. J is TRBJ2-6 and V is TRBV5-1; perhaps TRBD1 as D (6 bases). V dropped 3 bases and J dropped 7 bases, with 14 bases sitting between them. CDR1 and CDR2 (germline): SGHRS, YFSETQ. The CDR3 totals 15 residues. The DNA of the CDR3 is TGCGCCAGCAGCTCAGGGGATCGGGGAGCCAACGTCCTGACTTTC. Translated: CASSSGDRGANVLTF.

This chain uses TRBV6-5 with TRBJ2-2; D is ambiguous. CDR1 and CDR2 (germline): MNHEY, SVGAGI. This CDR3 has 16 residues. V was clipped by 0 bases and J by 2 bases, with 10 bases between them. DNA for the CDR3: TGTGCCAGCAGTTACTCGAAAACTCTCAACACCGGGGAGCTGTTTTTT. This translates into CASSYSKTLNTGELFF.

In this sample, this clone turned up a few times. The genes are TRBV7-9 and TRBJ2-7; TRBD2 matches at 7 bases. The CDR3 length is 15 residues. Per the germline V gene, CDR1 is SEHNR and CDR2 is FQNEAQ (reference sequence). The V segment lost 7 bases and the J segment 0 bases; nucleotides outside the gene matches: 9. The chain's CDR3 is CASIASGWSSYEQYF. CDR3 bases: TGTGCCAGCATCGCTAGCGGTTGGTCCTCCTACGAGCAGTACTTC. The whole variable domain, filled in from reference TRBV7-9 and TRBJ2-7, reads DTGVSQNPRHKITKRGQNVTFRCDPISEHNRLYWYRQTLGQGPEFLTYFQNEAQLEKSRLLSDRFSAERPKGSFSTLEIQRTEQGDSAMYLCASIASGWSSYEQYFGPGTRLTVT.

This clone was detected only once. The rearrangement joins TRBV7-7 to TRBJ2-1, with 11 bases fitting TRBD2. This CDR3 comprises 15 residues. Trimming took 5 bases from V and 7 from J; bases not matched to a gene: 7. Germline V gene lookup returns CDR1 SSHAT and CDR2 FNYEAQ (reference sequence). In DNA, the CDR3 is TGTGCCAGCAGCCTTAGCGGGGGGGCCGAGAATGAGCAGTTCTTC. Protein sequence: CASSLSGGAENEQFF.

The rearrangement joins TRBV28 to TRBJ2-3; 7 nucleotides align to TRBD2. CDR1 is MDHEN, CDR2 SYDVKM, per germline. The V and J ends lost 1 base and 0 bases, in that order; junction bases with no gene match: 7. This CDR3 spans 17 amino acids. CDR3 nucleotides: TGTGCCAGCAGTTTATCGGGAGGCCTAGGGAGCACAGATACGCAGTATTTT. Protein product: CASSLSGGLGSTDTQYF. Variable domain in full (rest from reference TRBV28 and TRBJ2-3): DVKVTQSSRYLVKRTGEKVFLECVQDMDHENMFWYRQDPGLGLRLIYFSYDVKMKEKGDIPEGYSVSREKKERFSLILESASTNQTSMYLCASSLSGGLGSTDTQYFGPGTRLTVL.

This chain joins TRBV7-6 and TRBJ2-5; D is unclear. There are 14 residues in the CDR3. Trimming took 4 bases from V and 0 from J, leaving 9 bases between them. The germline CDR1 and CDR2 sequences are SGHVS and FNYEAQ. The CDR3 loop reads CASSSTLNQETQYF. The DNA of the CDR3 is TGTGCCAGCAGCTCGACTTTAAACCAAGAGACCCAGTACTTC.